This T cell receptor (beta chain) was recorded in a study of blood T cell repertoires in COVID-19. Original processing methods: Amplification of reference gene primers provided the estimated nucleated cell counts. Libraries were prepared by immunoSEQ multiplex PCR; TCRdb keeps only in-frame clonotypes and omits some of them. For V, J and clone size, that table is used; D and trimming come from the DNA. The repertoire has roughly 140,000 clones, about 91% of them found once; the top ten carry 25% to 30%. This CDR3 contains 14 residues. V was pared by 3 bases and J by 4 bases, with 5 bases of the junction left unmatched. Germline V gene lookup returns CDR1 KGHSH and CDR2 LQKENI.

Input material: peripheral blood. This receptor was obtained from a human donor in a cohort sampled during active COVID-19. V usage is TRBV18 and J usage is TRBJ2-5; 7 bases are shared with TRBD2. The chain's CDR3 is CASSPKPGGETQYF. CDR3 sequence (DNA): TGTGCCAGCTCACCCAAGCCGGGAGGAGAGACCCAGTACTTC.